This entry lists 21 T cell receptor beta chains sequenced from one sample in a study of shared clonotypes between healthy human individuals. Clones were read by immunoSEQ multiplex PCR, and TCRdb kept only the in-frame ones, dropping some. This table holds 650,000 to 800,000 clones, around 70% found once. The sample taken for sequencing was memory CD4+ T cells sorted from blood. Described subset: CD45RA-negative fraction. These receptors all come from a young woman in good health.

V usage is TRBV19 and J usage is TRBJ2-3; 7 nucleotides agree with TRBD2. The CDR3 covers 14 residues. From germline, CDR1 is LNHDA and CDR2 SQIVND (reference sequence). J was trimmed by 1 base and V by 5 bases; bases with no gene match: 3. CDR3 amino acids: CASSVGGGTDTQYF. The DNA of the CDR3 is TGTGCCAGTAGTGTGGGAGGGGGCACAGATACGCAGTATTTT.

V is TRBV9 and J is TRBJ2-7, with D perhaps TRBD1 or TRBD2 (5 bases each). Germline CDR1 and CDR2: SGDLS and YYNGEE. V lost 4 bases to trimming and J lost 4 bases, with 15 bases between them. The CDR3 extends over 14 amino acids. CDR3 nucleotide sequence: TGTGCCAGCAGCTCCCGGGGCCAGGGTTACGAGCAGTACTTC. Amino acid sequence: CASSSRGQGYEQYF.

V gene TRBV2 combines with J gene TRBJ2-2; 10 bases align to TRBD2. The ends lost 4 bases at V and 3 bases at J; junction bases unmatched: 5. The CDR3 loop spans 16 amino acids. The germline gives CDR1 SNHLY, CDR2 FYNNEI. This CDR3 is CASSGLAGVDTGELFF. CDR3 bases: TGTGCCAGCAGTGGGCTAGCGGGAGTGGACACCGGGGAGCTGTTTTTT.

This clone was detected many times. CDR3 amino acids: CSVAGQADTQYF. CDR3 bases: TGCAGCGTGGCGGGGCAGGCCGATACGCAGTATTTT. This chain uses TRBV29-1 with TRBJ2-3, with D perhaps TRBD2 (6 bases). Trimming took 6 bases from V and 6 from J, leaving 13 bases between them. In germline, CDR1 is SQVTM, CDR2 ANQGSEA. This CDR3 region has 12 residues.

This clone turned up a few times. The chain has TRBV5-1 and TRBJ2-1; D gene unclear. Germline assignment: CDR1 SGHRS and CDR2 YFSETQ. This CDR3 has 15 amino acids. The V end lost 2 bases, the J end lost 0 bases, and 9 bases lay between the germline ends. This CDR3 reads CASSFSAGSYNEQFF. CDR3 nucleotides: TGCGCCAGCAGCTTTTCGGCAGGCTCCTACAATGAGCAGTTCTTC. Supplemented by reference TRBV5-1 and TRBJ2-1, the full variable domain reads KAGVTQTPRYLIKTRGQQVTLSCSPISGHRSVSWYQQTPGQGLQFLFEYFSETQRNKGNFPGRFSGRQFSNSRSEMNVSTLELGDSALYLCASSFSAGSYNEQFFGPGTRLTVL.

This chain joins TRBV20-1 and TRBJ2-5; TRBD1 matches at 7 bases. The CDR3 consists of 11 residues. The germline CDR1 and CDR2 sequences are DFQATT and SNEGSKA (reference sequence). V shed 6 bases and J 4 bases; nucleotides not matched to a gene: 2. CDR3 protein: CSAPGGETQYF. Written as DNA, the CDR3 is TGCAGTGCCCCAGGGGGAGAGACCCAGTACTTC.

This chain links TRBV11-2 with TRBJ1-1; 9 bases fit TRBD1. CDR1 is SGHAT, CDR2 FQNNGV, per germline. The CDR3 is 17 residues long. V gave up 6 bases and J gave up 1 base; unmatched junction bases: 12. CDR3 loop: CASSFPGTGLSNTEAFF. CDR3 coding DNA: TGTGCCAGCAGTTTCCCCGGGACAGGGCTGTCGAACACTGAAGCTTTCTTT.

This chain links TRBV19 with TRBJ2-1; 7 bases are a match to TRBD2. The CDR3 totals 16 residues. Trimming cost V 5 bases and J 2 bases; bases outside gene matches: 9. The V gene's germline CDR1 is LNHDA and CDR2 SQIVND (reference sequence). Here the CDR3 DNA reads TGTGCCAGTAGTGCTACGCTAGCGGTAACCTACAATGAGCAGTTCTTC. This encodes CASSATLAVTYNEQFF. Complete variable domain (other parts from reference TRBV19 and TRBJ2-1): DGGITQSPKYLFRKEGQNVTLSCEQNLNHDAMYWYRQDPGQGLRLIYYSQIVNDFQKGDIAEGYSVSREKKESFPLTVTSAQKNPTAFYLCASSATLAVTYNEQFFGPGTRLTVL.

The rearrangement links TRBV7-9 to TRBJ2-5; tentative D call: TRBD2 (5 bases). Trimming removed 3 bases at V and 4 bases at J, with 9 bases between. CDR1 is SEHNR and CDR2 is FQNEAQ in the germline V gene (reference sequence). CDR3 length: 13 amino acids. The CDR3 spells CASSFGRRETQYF. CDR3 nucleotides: TGTGCCAGCAGCTTTGGGAGACGAGAGACCCAGTACTTC.

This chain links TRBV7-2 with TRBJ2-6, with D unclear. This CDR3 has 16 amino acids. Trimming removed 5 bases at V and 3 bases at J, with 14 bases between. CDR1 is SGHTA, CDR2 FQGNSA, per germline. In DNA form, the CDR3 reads TGTGCCAGCAGCGGTAGGAAGCTAGATGGGGCCAACGTCCTGACTTTC. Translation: CASSGRKLDGANVLTF.

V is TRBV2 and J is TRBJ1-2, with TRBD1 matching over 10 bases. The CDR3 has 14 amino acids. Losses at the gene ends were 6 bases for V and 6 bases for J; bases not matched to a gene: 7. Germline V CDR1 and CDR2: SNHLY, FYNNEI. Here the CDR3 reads CASRRDRGNDGYTF. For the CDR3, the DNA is TGTGCCAGCAGGAGGGACAGGGGAAATGATGGCTACACCTTC.

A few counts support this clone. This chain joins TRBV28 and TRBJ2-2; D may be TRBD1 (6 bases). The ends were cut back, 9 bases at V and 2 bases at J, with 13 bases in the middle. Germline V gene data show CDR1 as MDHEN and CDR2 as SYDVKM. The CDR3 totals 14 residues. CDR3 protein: CASIPGHNTGELFF. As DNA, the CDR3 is TGTGCCAGTATCCCGGGACATAACACCGGGGAGCTGTTTTTT.

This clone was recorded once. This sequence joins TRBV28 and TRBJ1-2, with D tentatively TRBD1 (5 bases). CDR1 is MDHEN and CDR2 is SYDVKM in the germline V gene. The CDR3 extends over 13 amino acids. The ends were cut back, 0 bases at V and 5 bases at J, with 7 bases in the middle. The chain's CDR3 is CASSLWEGYGYTF. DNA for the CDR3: TGTGCCAGCAGTTTATGGGAGGGGTATGGCTACACCTTC.

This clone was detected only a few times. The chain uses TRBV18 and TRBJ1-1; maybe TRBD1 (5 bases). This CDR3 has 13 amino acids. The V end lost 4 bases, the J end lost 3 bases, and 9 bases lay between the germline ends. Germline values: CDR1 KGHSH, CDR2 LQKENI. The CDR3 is CASSRGEDTEAFF. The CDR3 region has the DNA TGTGCCAGCTCACGGGGGGAGGACACTGAAGCTTTCTTT.

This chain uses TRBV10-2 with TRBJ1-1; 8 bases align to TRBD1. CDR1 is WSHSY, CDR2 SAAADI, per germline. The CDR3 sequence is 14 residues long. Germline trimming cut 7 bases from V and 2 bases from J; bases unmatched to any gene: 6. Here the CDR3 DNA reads TGCGCCAGCATCGGACAGGGCTATAACACTGAAGCTTTCTTT. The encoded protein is CASIGQGYNTEAFF.

In nucleotides, the CDR3 is TGTGCCAGCTCACCCACCTGGGACAGGGATCATGGCTACACCTTC. This codes for CASSPTWDRDHGYTF. This sequence joins TRBV18 and TRBJ1-2, with 9 bases identical to TRBD1. The CDR3 totals 15 residues. Trimming at V came to 3 bases and at J to 6 bases, leaving 8 bases not matched to a gene. Germline V gene sequence: CDR1 KGHSH, CDR2 LQKENI.

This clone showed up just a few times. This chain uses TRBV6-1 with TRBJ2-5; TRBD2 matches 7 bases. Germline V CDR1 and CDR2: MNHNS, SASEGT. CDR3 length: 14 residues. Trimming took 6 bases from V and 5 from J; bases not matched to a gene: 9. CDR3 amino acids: CASRGAGSGETQYF. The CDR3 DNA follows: TGTGCCAGCAGGGGAGCGGGAAGTGGGGAGACCCAGTACTTC.

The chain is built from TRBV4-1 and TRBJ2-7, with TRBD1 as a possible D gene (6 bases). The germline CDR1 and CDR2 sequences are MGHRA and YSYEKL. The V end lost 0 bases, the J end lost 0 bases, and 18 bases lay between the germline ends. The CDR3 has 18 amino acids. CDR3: CASSQDRGRGVSSYEQYF. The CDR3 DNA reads TGCGCCAGCAGCCAAGATCGGGGCAGGGGCGTATCCTCCTACGAGCAGTACTTC.

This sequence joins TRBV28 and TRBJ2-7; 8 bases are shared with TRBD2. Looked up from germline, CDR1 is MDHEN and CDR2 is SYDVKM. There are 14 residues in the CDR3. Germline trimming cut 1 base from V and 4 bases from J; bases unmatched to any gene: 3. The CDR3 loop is CASSLSRGRYEQYF. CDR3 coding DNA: TGTGCCAGCAGTTTATCGCGCGGGAGGTACGAGCAGTACTTC. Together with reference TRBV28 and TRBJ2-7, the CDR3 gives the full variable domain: DVKVTQSSRYLVKRTGEKVFLECVQDMDHENMFWYRQDPGLGLRLIYFSYDVKMKEKGDIPEGYSVSREKKERFSLILESASTNQTSMYLCASSLSRGRYEQYFGPGTRLTVT.

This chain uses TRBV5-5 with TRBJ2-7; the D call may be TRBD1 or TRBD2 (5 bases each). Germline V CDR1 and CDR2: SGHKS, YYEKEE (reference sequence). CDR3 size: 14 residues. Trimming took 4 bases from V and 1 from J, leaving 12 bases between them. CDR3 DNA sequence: TGTGCCAGCAGCCGATTTGAGGGGTCCTACGAGCAGTACTTC. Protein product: CASSRFEGSYEQYF. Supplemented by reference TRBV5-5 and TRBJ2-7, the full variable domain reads DAGVTQSPTHLIKTRGQQVTLRCSPISGHKSVSWYQQVLGQGPQFIFQYYEKEERGRGNFPDRFSARQFPNYSSELNVNALLLGDSALYLCASSRFEGSYEQYFGPGTRLTVT.

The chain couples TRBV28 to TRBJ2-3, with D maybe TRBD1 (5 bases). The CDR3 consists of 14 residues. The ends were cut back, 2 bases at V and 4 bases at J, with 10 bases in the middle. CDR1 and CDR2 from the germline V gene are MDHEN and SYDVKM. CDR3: CASSLPGRPDTQYF. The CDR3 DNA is TGTGCCAGCAGTTTACCAGGGCGGCCAGATACGCAGTATTTT.